Following are 15 T cell receptor beta chains from one sample sequenced in a study of regulatory T cells in long-lasting Graves disease (dated by TCRdb to the early 2020s). Read against the paper, the sample's time point label means: newly diagnosed GD, antithyroid drugs for less than 3 months. For both TCR sequencing and RNA sequencing, RNA was extracted from PBMCs in TRIzol. Library method: multiplex PCR. The run used an Illumina HiSeq 4000. CDR3 regions were amplified by Arm-PCR with iRepertoire HTBI primers to construct TCR beta libraries. Using fastp at Q25 and MiXCR, TCRdb reprocessed the public reads and kept productive beta chains. A single entry per CDR3 protein holds the most common genes and DNA from its merged rows. This sample gives approximately 300,000 distinct CDR3 sequences in total; 18% of them show up just once. The ten largest clonotypes hold more than 30% of the sample. This specimen consisted of peripheral blood mononuclear cells (PBMCs), obtained at new diagnosis, from a patient treated with antithyroid drugs. These receptors were obtained from a female donor with Graves disease.

This clonotype was counted many times. The chain recombines TRBV27 with TRBJ2-7; TRBD1 aligns across 8 bases. CDR1 and CDR2 from the germline V gene are MNHEY and SMNVEV (reference sequence). The CDR3 spans 13 residues. V lost 11 bases, J lost 4 bases, and 10 bases stayed unmatched. CDR3 in amino acids: CAAAGTGFYEQYF. CDR3 nucleotides: TGTGCCGCTGCTGGGACAGGTTTTTACGAGCAGTACTTC.

Many counts were recorded for this clonotype. This chain links TRBV25-1 with TRBJ2-3; TRBD2 is a possible D gene (6 bases). The V gene's germline CDR1 is MGHDK and CDR2 SYGVNS. Trimming shortened V by 5 bases and J by 6 bases, and 27 bases separated the two germline ends. This CDR3 region has 18 residues. The CDR3 spells CASSNPKSSAPRWDTQYF. The CDR3 DNA is TGTGCCAGCAGTAACCCCAAGTCTAGCGCACCCCGATGGGATACGCAGTATTTT. Combining the CDR3 with reference TRBV25-1 and TRBJ2-3 gives the whole variable domain EADIYQTPRYLVIGTGKKITLECSQTMGHDKMYWYQQDPGMELHLIHYSYGVNSTEKGDLSSESTVSRIRTEHFPLTLESARPSHTSQYLCASSNPKSSAPRWDTQYFGPGTRLTVL.

This chain uses TRBV7-6 with TRBJ2-1; D call uncertain. The CDR3 spans 15 residues. The V end lost 2 bases, the J end lost 1 base, and 9 bases lay between the germline ends. From germline, CDR1 is SGHVS and CDR2 FNYEAQ. The CDR3 DNA reads as TGTGCCAGCAGCTTAAAAGCTTTATCCTACAATGAGCAGTTCTTC. It specifies CASSLKALSYNEQFF. The variable domain in full, with the rest retrieved from reference TRBV7-6 and TRBJ2-1, is GAGVSQSPRYKVTKRGQDVALRCDPISGHVSLYWYRQALGQGPEFLTYFNYEAQQDKSGLPNDRFSAERPEGSISTLTIQRTEQRDSAMYRCASSLKALSYNEQFFGPGTRLTVL.

This clonotype was recorded at least ten times. The V gene is TRBV7-9, the J gene TRBJ2-3, with 9 bases that match TRBD2. After removal of 1 base from V and 6 bases from J, the junction contained 8 bases not matched to a gene. The CDR3 length is 16 residues. Germline V gives CDR1 SEHNR, CDR2 FQNEAQ (reference sequence). The CDR3 loop is CASSLEREAFRDTQYF. The CDR3 region has the DNA TGTGCCAGCAGCTTAGAGCGGGAGGCCTTCCGGGATACGCAGTATTTT.

This clonotype was counted ten times or more. The chain recombines TRBV10-3 with TRBJ2-7, with D possibly matching TRBD2 (6 bases). CDR1 and CDR2 from the germline V gene are ENHRY and SYGVKD. The V end lost 2 bases, the J end lost 2 bases, and 19 bases lay between the germline ends. The CDR3 has 17 amino acids. In DNA form, the CDR3 reads TGTGCCATCAGTGAGAGCCTTGGGGTGGGGGGAACCTACGAGCAGTACTTC. This codes for CAISESLGVGGTYEQYF.

The gene calls are TRBV7-9 and TRBJ2-3, with 14 nucleotides matching TRBD2. The CDR3 sequence is 19 residues long. The V gene's germline CDR1 is SEHNR and CDR2 FQNEAQ (reference sequence). Trimming removed 3 bases from V and 8 bases from J; junction bases left unmatched: 16. The CDR3 bases are TGTGCCAGCAGCTTCAGTGGCGGGACTAGCGGGAGTATGAGAGGTACGCAGTATTTT. Translating gives CASSFSGGTSGSMRGTQYF.

This clonotype was detected many times. The V and J genes are TRBV12-3 or TRBV12-4 and TRBJ1-2; possible D gene TRBD1, 6 bases. The V gene lost 8 bases and the J gene lost 0 bases, with 13 bases spanning the gap. This CDR3 contains 14 residues. The DNA of the CDR3 is TGTGCCAGCCGTCGGGACACTTCTAACTATGGCTACACCTTC. Its protein is CASRRDTSNYGYTF.

The sample holds many counts of this clonotype. The V gene is TRBV10-1, the J gene TRBJ1-2; no firm D call. The CDR3 consists of 13 residues. Germline V gives CDR1 WNHNN, CDR2 SYGVQD (reference sequence). Trimming took off 3 bases at V and 3 bases at J, with 8 bases between the two ends. The CDR3 DNA reads as TGCGCCAGCAGTGACTCGACGGACTATGGCTACACCTTC. It yields the protein CASSDSTDYGYTF.

The chain links TRBV7-2 to TRBJ2-2; TRBD2 agrees at 11 bases. Germline CDR1 is SGHTA and CDR2 is FQGNSA. After removal of 7 bases from V and 0 bases from J, the junction contained 16 bases not matched to a gene. The CDR3 contains 20 residues. The CDR3 nucleotides are TGTGCCAGCATTTCTTTAGCGGGAGGGCCCTCTTTCGCGAACACCGGGGAGCTGTTTTTT. Protein product: CASISLAGGPSFANTGELFF.

V usage is TRBV27 and J usage is TRBJ2-6; D perhaps matches TRBD1 (5 bases). The CDR3 loop spans 16 amino acids. Germline-derived CDR1 and CDR2 are MNHEY and SMNVEV (reference sequence). Trimming removed 5 bases from V and 0 bases from J, with 11 bases in between. Here the CDR3 reads CASSPRVPSGANVLTF. The CDR3 coding sequence is TGTGCCAGCAGTCCCAGGGTACCCTCTGGGGCCAACGTCCTGACTTTC.

At least ten counts were recorded for this clonotype. The chain employs TRBV28 and TRBJ1-1; D unresolved. CDR1 is MDHEN, CDR2 SYDVKM, per germline. The ends were cut back, 6 bases at V and 0 bases at J, with 11 bases in the middle. The CDR3 extends over 14 amino acids. The CDR3 here is CASRGGRLNTEAFF. The CDR3 DNA follows: TGTGCCAGCAGGGGAGGCAGGCTGAACACTGAAGCTTTCTTT.

The genes are TRBV20-1 and TRBJ2-7; no clear D gene. Between the trimmed V and J ends, which lost 5 bases and 6 bases, there was a span of 14 bases. The CDR3 extends over 12 amino acids. Looked up from germline, CDR1 is DFQATT and CDR2 is SNEGSKA (reference sequence). The CDR3, as DNA: TGCAGTGCTTCGTCACCGTCGAGCGAGCAGTACTTC. This translates into CSASSPSSEQYF.

In its sample, this clonotype was seen many times. The CDR3 reads CASRTQGDWLETQYF. CDR3 nucleotide sequence: TGTGCCAGTAGAACACAGGGTGACTGGTTAGAGACCCAGTACTTC. This chain joins TRBV19 and TRBJ2-5, with D maybe TRBD1 (6 bases). V lost 6 bases to trimming and J lost 4 bases, with 18 bases between them. CDR1 is LNHDA and CDR2 is SQIVND in the germline V gene (reference sequence). The CDR3 is made up of 15 amino acids.

The chain uses TRBV28 and TRBJ2-1; the D gene is possibly TRBD1 (6 bases). This CDR3 is 15 amino acids long. CDR1 is MDHEN and CDR2 is SYDVKM in the germline V gene. V dropped 3 bases and J dropped 6 bases, with 15 bases sitting between them. For the CDR3, the DNA is TGTGCCAGCAGTTTTTGGGCTAGGGGGAGCAATGAGCAGTTCTTC. Translating gives CASSFWARGSNEQFF.

This clonotype has a count of ten or more. V usage is TRBV18 and J usage is TRBJ2-1; maybe TRBD2 (5 bases). The germline V gene encodes CDR1 KGHSH and CDR2 LQKENI. This CDR3 has 14 residues. V lost 1 base and J lost 8, with 12 bases in between. CDR3 sequence reads: CASSPRPSPHEQFF. In DNA, the CDR3 is TGTGCCAGCTCACCACGTCCTAGCCCCCATGAGCAGTTCTTC. The full variable domain, its missing parts supplied by reference TRBV18 and TRBJ2-1, is NAGVMQNPRHLVRRRGQEARLRCSPMKGHSHVYWYRQLPEEGLKFMVYLQKENIIDESGMPKERFSAEFPKEGPSILRIQQVVRGDSAAYFCASSPRPSPHEQFFGPGTRLTVL.